This T cell receptor (beta chain) was sequenced in a study of chemoradiotherapy in HPV16-positive cancers. General study findings and limits: In HPV16-positive patients, HPV-responsive T-cell expansion tracked better recurrence-free survival.

As concerns this clone: What it recognizes is unknown.

Using immunoSEQ multiplex PCR, the repertoire was profiled, and TCRdb retains in-frame clones only, with some absent. Counted here are 15,000 or so clones, 79% occurring once; the ten biggest clones make up approximately 10%. There are 8 residues in the CDR3. Germline CDR1 is SGHAT and CDR2 is FQNNGV. V was cut by 11 bases and J by 6 bases, with 4 bases left in between. The origin of this receptor is a human donor with HPV-associated anogenital cancer. This chain links TRBV11-2 with TRBJ1-2; D ambiguous. This specimen was collected from a patient who underwent chemoradiotherapy. For the CDR3, the DNA is TGTGCCGGAGATGGCTACACCTTC. This codes for CAGDGYTF.